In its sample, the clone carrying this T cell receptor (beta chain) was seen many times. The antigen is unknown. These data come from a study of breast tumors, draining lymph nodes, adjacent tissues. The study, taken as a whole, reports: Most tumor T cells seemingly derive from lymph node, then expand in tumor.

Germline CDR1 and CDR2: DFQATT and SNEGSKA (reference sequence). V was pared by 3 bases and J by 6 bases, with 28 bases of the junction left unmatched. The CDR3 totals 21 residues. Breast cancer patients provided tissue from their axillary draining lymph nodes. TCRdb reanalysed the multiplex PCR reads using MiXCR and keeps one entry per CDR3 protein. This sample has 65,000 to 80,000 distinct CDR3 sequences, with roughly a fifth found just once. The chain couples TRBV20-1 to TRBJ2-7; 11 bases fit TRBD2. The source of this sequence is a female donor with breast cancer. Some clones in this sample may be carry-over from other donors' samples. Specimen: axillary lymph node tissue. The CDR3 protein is CSARGVLAGAEDPSRRGEQYF. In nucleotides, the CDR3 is TGCAGTGCTAGGGGGGTACTAGCGGGAGCGGAAGACCCATCCCGGCGCGGCGAGCAGTACTTC.